The clone carrying this TCR beta chain was found a few times. Antigen specificity is unknown. Running of the v3.0 immunoSEQ assay took place at survey level. Sequencing aimed to cover about 40,000-50,000 T-cell genomes per sample. Assay used: immunoSEQ multiplex PCR; TCRdb lists only in-frame clones, some missing. The sample includes 15,000 to 20,000 clones, less than 80% of them seen just once. Until DNA extraction, the samples held between roughly 1-10 million cryopreserved PBMC. This sample was included in a study of long-term antiretroviral therapy in people with HIV. Trimming pared 7 bases from V and 5 bases from J, leaving 18 bases between. The length of the CDR3 is 14 residues. CDR1 SGHRS and CDR2 YFSETQ come from the germline V gene. Findings and caveats of the study: Clones that had undergone expansion before ART prevailed in the repertoire throughout all time points. Spans of CDR3 length were tighter for HIV repertoires than for controls.

The chain joins TRBV5-1 to TRBJ1-1; the D gene is possibly TRBD1 (6 bases). The starting material was unsorted PBMCs, obtained 0.3 years after starting antiretroviral therapy. The clonotype originates from a woman in her forties or fifties with HIV. CDR3 region: CASGQQGFATEAFF. The CDR3 bases are TGCGCCAGCGGCCAACAGGGTTTTGCGACTGAAGCTTTCTTT.